This record covers a single T cell receptor beta chain. This table comes from immunoSEQ multiplex PCR, and its TCRdb copy is limited to in-frame clones, with some not included. The sample shows under 150,000 clones, approximately 89% of them seen only once. The germline V gene has CDR1 KGHSH and CDR2 LQKENI. This CDR3 spans 19 amino acids. J lost 0 bases, V lost 3 bases, and 12 bases had no gene match. The data stem from a study of control samples from healthy donors and cancer patients. The chain combines TRBV18 with TRBJ2-7; 12 nucleotides agree with TRBD2. Sequenced: PBMCs. This receptor was identified in a middle-aged man with head and neck cancer. The CDR3, as DNA: TGTGCCAGCTCACCCACCTCCTCGACTAGCGGGAGTCTCTCCTACGAGCAGTACTTC. It specifies CASSPTSSTSGSLSYEQYF.